These 27 T cell receptor beta chains share one sample of origin, sequenced in a study of blood T cell repertoires in COVID-19. The assay was immunoSEQ multiplex PCR, and TCRdb's table has in-frame clones only and misses some. The repertoire holds 350,000 to 450,000 clones, with over 75% as singletons. The sequenced material came from PBMCs or T cells enriched from blood (not recorded which). These TCRs come from a man in his thirties or forties who had recovered from COVID-19.

The V gene is TRBV7-2, the J gene TRBJ2-1; 14 bases match TRBD2. Trimming at V came to 3 bases and at J to 16 bases, leaving 2 bases not matched to a gene. This CDR3 has 12 amino acids. The germline V gene encodes CDR1 SGHTA and CDR2 FQGNSA. CDR3 DNA sequence: TGTGCCAGCAGCTTGGGACTAGCGGGAGTCTTCTTC. It specifies CASSLGLAGVFF.

The chain carries TRBV5-4 and TRBJ2-3; possible D gene TRBD2, 6 bases. Germline loops: CDR1 SGHNT, CDR2 YYREEE (reference sequence). The germline V and J ends were trimmed by 5 bases and 0 bases, with 16 bases remaining between them. The CDR3 spans 16 residues. CDR3 DNA sequence: TGTGCCAGCAGACCCGGGACTCTACTAAGCACAGATACGCAGTATTTT. Its translation is CASRPGTLLSTDTQYF. Based on the CDR3 plus reference TRBV5-4 and TRBJ2-3, the full variable domain is ETGVTQSPTHLIKTRGQQVTLRCSSQSGHNTVSWYQQALGQGPQFIFQYYREEENGRGNFPPRFSGLQFPNYSSELNVNALELDDSALYLCASRPGTLLSTDTQYFGPGTRLTVL.

The DNA of the CDR3 is TGTGCCAGCAGCCAGGACATCAATTCACCCCTCCACTTT. It specifies CASSQDINSPLHF. V is TRBV9 and J is TRBJ1-6; maybe TRBD1 (5 bases). The CDR3 covers 13 residues. Trimming shortened V by 4 bases and J by 7 bases, and 9 bases separated the two germline ends. From germline, CDR1 is SGDLS and CDR2 YYNGEE.

The CDR3 nucleotides are TGTGCCAGCAGCCCAACTGGCCCAAGGGACAGGGGCTACGAGCAGTACTTC. Translated, it gives CASSPTGPRDRGYEQYF. The V and J genes are TRBV3-1 (or the pseudogene TRBV3-2) and TRBJ2-7; 10 positions agree with TRBD1. Per germline, CDR1 LGHDT and CDR2 YNNKEL (reference sequence). J was trimmed by 3 bases and V by 4 bases; bases with no gene match: 12. The length of the CDR3 is 17 residues.

In its sample, this clone was seen once. The genes are TRBV28 and TRBJ2-3; possible D gene TRBD2, 5 bases. The germline V gene encodes CDR1 MDHEN and CDR2 SYDVKM. V shed 6 bases and J shed 5 bases, with 12 bases lying between them. The CDR3 spans 13 residues. CDR3 sequence (DNA): TGTGCCAGCAGCTTCGCGGCGGGAGATACGCAGTATTTT. Translation gives CASSFAAGDTQYF.

Only a few counts were recorded for this clone. V gene TRBV6-6 combines with J gene TRBJ1-5; 9 bases agree with TRBD1. From germline, CDR1 is MNHNY and CDR2 SVGAGI (reference sequence). V lost 5 bases to trimming and J lost 3 bases; unmatched junction nucleotides: 8. The CDR3 loop spans 16 amino acids. CDR3 in DNA: TGTGCCAGCAGTCGACAGGGGGACATCCTCAATCAGCCCCAGCATTTT. Translation gives CASSRQGDILNQPQHF.

The rearrangement joins TRBV28 to TRBJ2-2; 7 nucleotides line up with TRBD1. Trimming at V came to 3 bases and at J to 10 bases, leaving 8 bases not matched to a gene. The germline gives CDR1 MDHEN, CDR2 SYDVKM. The CDR3 loop spans 14 amino acids. The CDR3 DNA reads TGTGCCAGCAGTTTTGTGACAGGGACCCCGGAGCTGTTTTTT. Protein sequence: CASSFVTGTPELFF.

This clone appeared a few times. The chain carries TRBV19 and TRBJ2-1; 8 bases are a match to TRBD2. CDR3 length equals 16 residues. Trimming took 5 bases from V and 7 from J; bases not matched to a gene: 13. The germline CDR1 and CDR2 sequences are LNHDA and SQIVND (reference sequence). The CDR3 protein is CASSSVAGRLNNEQFF. Here the CDR3 DNA reads TGTGCCAGTAGTTCGGTAGCGGGACGCCTCAATAATGAGCAGTTCTTC.

The chain carries TRBV5-1 and TRBJ1-2, with unresolved D. This CDR3 region has 12 residues. CDR1 is SGHRS, CDR2 YFSETQ, per germline. Trimming took off 5 bases at V and 3 bases at J, with 8 bases between the two ends. CDR3: CASRGDDYGYTF. The CDR3 nucleotides read TGCGCCAGCAGGGGAGACGACTATGGCTACACCTTC.

The rearrangement joins TRBV20-1 to TRBJ2-1; the D gene is possibly TRBD2 (5 bases). With 7 bases removed from V and 8 bases from J, the gap between germline ends came to 12 bases. The length of the CDR3 is 11 residues. Germline V gene sequence: CDR1 DFQATT, CDR2 SNEGSKA (reference sequence). CDR3 loop: CSEGLGDEQFF. The CDR3 nucleotides read TGCAGTGAAGGACTCGGCGATGAGCAGTTCTTC.

The chain links TRBV10-3 to TRBJ1-5, with 9 bases that match TRBD1. Germline CDR1 reads ENHRY; CDR2 reads SYGVKD. The CDR3 is made up of 13 amino acids. The junction had 3 bases not matched to a gene; V was cut back by 6 bases and J by 6 bases. CDR3 sequence: CAIRQGARQPQHF. DNA of the CDR3: TGTGCCATCAGACAGGGGGCTCGTCAGCCCCAGCATTTT.

The chain links TRBV10-3 to TRBJ2-3, with 7 bases matching TRBD1. Germline V CDR1 and CDR2: ENHRY, SYGVKD. The ends lost 5 bases at V and 2 bases at J; junction bases unmatched: 10. The CDR3 is 16 residues long. The chain's CDR3 is CAISRGLAGITDTQYF. The CDR3 region has the DNA TGTGCCATCAGTAGGGGGCTAGCCGGTATCACAGATACGCAGTATTTT.

This clone was seen only a few times. The J gene is TRBJ2-1, the V gene TRBV3-1 (or the pseudogene TRBV3-2); 7 nucleotides align to TRBD2. The J segment lost 4 bases and the V segment lost 3 bases, leaving 6 bases of the junction unmatched. The CDR3 loop spans 15 amino acids. CDR1 LGHDT and CDR2 YNNKEL come from the germline V gene (reference sequence). CDR3 bases: TGTGCCAGCAGCCATGGAGCGGGAATTTACAATGAGCAGTTCTTC. Translation: CASSHGAGIYNEQFF.

The V call is TRBV28, the J call TRBJ2-7; 10 bases agree with TRBD2. This CDR3 spans 16 amino acids. V lost 5 bases to trimming and J lost 2 bases; unmatched junction nucleotides: 9. Germline CDR1 and CDR2: MDHEN and SYDVKM. The CDR3 region is CASSRTLAGRTYEQYF. CDR3 coding DNA: TGTGCCAGCAGTCGAACACTAGCGGGACGAACCTACGAGCAGTACTTC.

CDR3 loop: CASSTIAGGPHEQYF. The CDR3 DNA is TGTGCCAGCAGCACCATAGCGGGAGGGCCCCACGAGCAGTACTTC. The chain couples TRBV3-1 (or the pseudogene TRBV3-2) to TRBJ2-7; TRBD2 agrees at 11 bases. J lost 5 bases, V lost 5 bases, and 8 bases had no gene match. In germline, CDR1 is LGHDT, CDR2 YNNKEL (reference sequence). The CDR3 has 15 residues.

This chain links TRBV28 with TRBJ1-1, with 8 bases aligning to TRBD1. V lost 5 bases to trimming and J lost 8 bases; unmatched junction nucleotides: 4. The germline V gene encodes CDR1 MDHEN and CDR2 SYDVKM. This CDR3 region has 12 residues. CDR3 residues: CASSIRQGEAFF. CDR3 coding DNA: TGTGCCAGCAGTATACGACAGGGGGAAGCTTTCTTT.

This chain links TRBV24-1 with TRBJ2-7; tentatively, D is TRBD2 (7 bases). The germline V and J ends were trimmed by 5 bases and 0 bases, with 10 bases remaining between them. This CDR3 contains 14 residues. CDR1 is KGHDR, CDR2 SFDVKD, per germline. In DNA, the CDR3 is TGTGCCACCAGTGTCGGGGGGCCCTCCTACGAGCAGTACTTC. The encoded protein is CATSVGGPSYEQYF.

The rearrangement links TRBV19 to TRBJ1-1; 8 nucleotides agree with TRBD1. The trim removed 4 bases at V and 7 bases at J, leaving 8 bases unmatched. CDR1 and CDR2 (germline): LNHDA, SQIVND (reference sequence). CDR3 length: 14 amino acids. CDR3 region: CASSNRQGKNEAFF. The CDR3, as DNA: TGTGCCAGTAGTAATCGACAGGGGAAAAATGAAGCTTTCTTT.

The V and J genes are TRBV12-5 and TRBJ2-5; a possible D gene is TRBD1 (6 bases). CDR3 length: 14 amino acids. Germline CDR1 and CDR2: LGHNT and FRNRAP. Trimming stripped 2 bases from V and 5 bases from J, with 12 bases between. The DNA for the CDR3 is TGTGCTAGTGGTTTGTACCCAGGGGCTGAGACCCAGTACTTC. This gives the protein CASGLYPGAETQYF.

This clone has ten or more counts. The chain has TRBV2 and TRBJ1-1; D unresolved. Germline V gene data show CDR1 as SNHLY and CDR2 as FYNNEI. The CDR3 spans 12 residues. V was trimmed by 3 bases and J by 9 bases, leaving 11 bases between them. The CDR3 protein is CASSDLKFQAFF. The CDR3, as DNA: TGTGCCAGCAGTGATCTAAAGTTCCAAGCTTTCTTT.

The J gene is TRBJ2-3, the V gene TRBV20-1, with unresolved D. Germline V gives CDR1 DFQATT, CDR2 SNEGSKA (reference sequence). Trimming pared 1 base from V and 6 bases from J, leaving 5 bases between. The CDR3 extends over 11 amino acids. The CDR3 is CSARVGDTQYF. The CDR3 DNA follows: TGCAGTGCTAGAGTCGGTGATACGCAGTATTTT.

The genes are TRBV28 and TRBJ2-7, with D possibly matching TRBD2 (6 bases). The CDR3 runs to 12 residues. Deletions cut 7 bases from V and 3 bases from J, with 10 bases between. Looked up from germline, CDR1 is MDHEN and CDR2 is SYDVKM. Here the CDR3 reads CASTRGNYEQYF. In DNA, the CDR3 is TGTGCCAGCACCCGGGGGAACTACGAGCAGTACTTC.

This chain links TRBV3-1 (or the pseudogene TRBV3-2) with TRBJ2-7; D possibly corresponds to TRBD1 (6 bases). This CDR3 has 12 amino acids. Germline V gives CDR1 LGHDT, CDR2 YNNKEL (reference sequence). Trimming shortened V by 4 bases and J by 7 bases, and 11 bases separated the two germline ends. CDR3 region: CASSPLGAEQYF. For the CDR3, the DNA is TGTGCCAGCAGCCCCCTGGGGGCGGAGCAGTACTTC.

This clone was counted a single time. CDR3 loop: CATSGTLAPSYNEQFF. The CDR3 bases are TGTGCCACCAGCGGAACCTTAGCGCCCTCCTACAATGAGCAGTTCTTC. V is TRBV15 and J is TRBJ2-1; weak D call: TRBD2 (5 bases). Germline CDR1 reads LNHNV; CDR2 reads YYDKDF (reference sequence). The germline V and J ends were trimmed by 5 bases and 0 bases, with 14 bases remaining between them. This CDR3 spans 16 amino acids.

The chain combines TRBV10-3 with TRBJ1-3, with a weak D call TRBD1 (5 bases). The V end was cut by 7 bases, the J end by 0 bases, with 19 bases between. This CDR3 spans 17 amino acids. The germline CDR1 and CDR2 sequences are ENHRY and SYGVKD. The CDR3 DNA reads as TGTGCCATCATGGAGGGGATCGGACGGACCTCTGGAAACACCATATATTTT. Translating gives CAIMEGIGRTSGNTIYF.

The gene calls are TRBV5-1 and TRBJ1-1, with a possible D match to TRBD1 (5 bases). This CDR3 region has 13 residues. From germline, CDR1 is SGHRS and CDR2 YFSETQ. Trimming stripped 4 bases from V and 1 base from J, with 8 bases between. CDR3 sequence reads: CASSPGGNTEAFF. CDR3 nucleotide sequence: TGCGCCAGCAGCCCGGGGGGGAACACTGAAGCTTTCTTT.

About this clone: This sample also contains other DNA sequences that code for the same CDR3. The V and J genes are TRBV7-9 and TRBJ2-7; D call uncertain. The CDR3 is made up of 12 amino acids. Germline V gene lookup returns CDR1 SEHNR and CDR2 FQNEAQ (reference sequence). V lost 3 bases, J lost 2 bases, and 5 bases lay in between. The CDR3 DNA sequence: TGTGCCAGCAGCTTGTCAACCTACGAGCAGTACTTC. Its protein product is CASSLSTYEQYF.